The 9 T cell receptor beta chains given below trace back to one sample, sequenced in a study of blood T cell repertoires in COVID-19. This table comes from immunoSEQ multiplex PCR, and its TCRdb copy is limited to in-frame clones, with some not included. The table has 110,000 or so clones, around four fifths seen once. Material: peripheral blood. These receptors were taken from a woman aged 40 to 50 with acute or convalescent COVID-19.

The V call is TRBV3-1 (or the pseudogene TRBV3-2), the J call TRBJ2-2; D is undetermined. The CDR3 is 11 residues long. Trimming took off 7 bases at V and 5 bases at J, with 5 bases between the two ends. Germline CDR1 reads LGHDT; CDR2 reads YNNKEL (reference sequence). The CDR3 loop reads CASTLTGELFF. In DNA form, the CDR3 reads TGTGCCAGCACCCTTACCGGGGAGCTGTTTTTT.

This rearrangement joins TRBV18 to TRBJ1-1; D gene unclear. V was clipped by 3 bases and J by 5 bases, with 10 bases between them. From germline, CDR1 is KGHSH and CDR2 LQKENI. The CDR3 covers 13 residues. CDR3 in amino acids: CASSPSSGTEAFF. As DNA, the CDR3 is TGTGCCAGCTCACCTTCTAGCGGGACTGAAGCTTTCTTT. The variable domain in full, completed from reference TRBV18 and TRBJ1-1, reads NAGVMQNPRHLVRRRGQEARLRCSPMKGHSHVYWYRQLPEEGLKFMVYLQKENIIDESGMPKERFSAEFPKEGPSILRIQQVVRGDSAAYFCASSPSSGTEAFFGQGTRLTVV.

The gene calls are TRBV7-9 and TRBJ1-1, with TRBD1 as a possible D gene (5 bases). Between the trimmed V and J ends, which lost 1 base and 6 bases, there was a span of 6 bases. The CDR3 loop spans 12 amino acids. Germline V gene data show CDR1 as SEHNR and CDR2 as FQNEAQ (reference sequence). In nucleotides, the CDR3 is TGTGCCAGCAGCTTAGTAGGGGCTGAAGCTTTCTTT. Its translation: CASSLVGAEAFF.

This rearrangement joins TRBV30 to TRBJ2-2; possible D gene TRBD2, 7 bases. The germline CDR1 and CDR2 sequences are GTSNPN and SVGIG (reference sequence). This CDR3 spans 15 amino acids. Trimming took off 1 base at V and 9 bases at J, with 18 bases between the two ends. Here the CDR3 reads CAWSGGIGGDRELFF. In DNA form, the CDR3 reads TGTGCCTGGAGTGGAGGAATAGGGGGGGACCGGGAGCTGTTTTTT.

The rearrangement uses TRBV11-2 and TRBJ2-6, with D possibly being TRBD1 (6 bases). Trimming pared 5 bases from V and 4 bases from J, leaving 12 bases between. The CDR3 contains 15 residues. The germline V gene encodes CDR1 SGHAT and CDR2 FQNNGV. The CDR3 DNA reads as TGTGCCAGCAGCCCCACAGGGACCGGGGCCAACGTCCTGACTTTC. It yields the protein CASSPTGTGANVLTF.

The chain combines TRBV7-9 with TRBJ2-3; 7 bases line up with TRBD2. CDR3 length: 18 amino acids. Germline loops: CDR1 SEHNR, CDR2 FQNEAQ (reference sequence). With V trimmed by 5 bases and J by 1 base, 15 bases remained unmatched. In nucleotides, the CDR3 is TGTGCCAGCAGCCTTCAGCGGGGAGGGGTTCGTGGCACAGATACGCAGTATTTT. As protein: CASSLQRGGVRGTDTQYF.

This sequence joins TRBV6-2 or TRBV6-3 and TRBJ2-3; possibly TRBD1 for D (6 bases). The germline gives CDR1 MNHEY, CDR2 SVGEGT. There are 15 residues in the CDR3. V gave up 0 bases and J gave up 5 bases, with 12 bases separating them. The DNA for the CDR3 is TGTGCCAGCAGTTACTCGATGGACAGAATAGATACGCAGTATTTT. This encodes CASSYSMDRIDTQYF.

The chain carries TRBV3-1 (or the pseudogene TRBV3-2) and TRBJ2-4, with D uncertain. V lost 5 bases, J lost 3 bases, and 17 bases lay in between. This CDR3 contains 16 residues. Germline loops: CDR1 LGHDT, CDR2 YNNKEL (reference sequence). CDR3 region: CASSVFGVGDKNIQYF. CDR3 nucleotide sequence: TGTGCCAGCAGCGTCTTCGGCGTTGGAGACAAAAACATTCAGTACTTC.

This clone has only one observation. The V and J genes are TRBV7-7 and TRBJ2-1; TRBD2 matches at 12 bases. In germline, CDR1 is SSHAT, CDR2 FNYEAQ (reference sequence). V shed 5 bases, J shed 9 bases, and the junction held 8 bases outside the gene matches. This CDR3 is built from 15 residues. DNA for the CDR3: TGTGCCAGCAGCCCCCTAGCGGGGGGGCCCGGTGAGCAGTTCTTC. This encodes CASSPLAGGPGEQFF.